These T cell receptor beta chains were read from a single sample in a study of spatial heterogeneity in lung cancer. TCRdb processed the 5' RACE reads anew with MiXCR; each CDR3 protein has one entry. The sample includes 3,200 or so distinct CDR3 sequences, 5.9% of them seen just once. The sample was lung tumor tissue, taken at surgery. These receptors came from a male donor with early-stage non-small cell lung cancer. The conserved cysteine and the conserved F or W are not part of the CDR3 here. Each record gives: J gene, V gene, CDR3 protein.

TRBJ1-1 TRBV20-1 SALPTGVNTEAF
TRBJ2-5 TRBV30 AWRREGGVALQTQY
TRBJ1-5 TRBV29-1 SVGTPNEPQH
TRBJ2-3 TRBV11-2 ASSPPGADTQY
TRBJ2-5 TRBV12-3/TRBV12-4 ASSFSTWETQY
TRBJ2-7 TRBV7-1 ASSSLDWGGTYEQY
TRBJ2-7 TRBV6-1 ASSDRGGLSYEQY
TRBJ2-3 TRBV7-3 ASSQGADTQY
TRBJ2-1 TRBV11-1 ASSPGQGAYNEQF
TRBJ2-2 TRBV11-2 ASSLVRGGELF
TRBJ1-6 TRBV5-1 ASSLLGQAGSPLH
TRBJ2-5 TRBV4-1 ASSPRELQETQY
TRBJ2-6 TRBV19 ASSITGANVLT
TRBJ2-3 TRBV9 ASSGGTSGLTDTQY
TRBJ2-3 TRBV11-3 ASSLPAGALVTQY
TRBJ1-2 TRBV7-2 ASSFDRGGYGYT